This T cell receptor beta chain was documented in a study of naive CD8 T cells in extremely preterm neonates. Study-wide results and limits: Preterm CDR3s were shorter than older groups', with fewer N additions and less trimming.

Sorted cells: live naive CD8+ T cells, CD45RA+CCR7+, Annexin V-negative. With respect to this clone: Its antigen is unidentified.

Germline V gene data show CDR1 as LGHNA and CDR2 as YNFKEQ. Trimming removed 0 bases at V and 4 bases at J, with 12 bases between. The CDR3 is 15 amino acids. Libraries were prepared by immunoSEQ multiplex PCR; TCRdb keeps only in-frame clonotypes and omits some of them. The sample records 7,000 or so clones, 98% being singletons. The sequence was collected from a human donor in good health. What was sequenced was naive CD8+ T cells from blood. The V call is TRBV4-2, the J call TRBJ1-1; D may be TRBD1 (5 bases). CDR3 protein: CASSQEGVGPTEAFF. CDR3 bases: TGTGCCAGCAGCCAAGAAGGGGTCGGGCCCACTGAAGCTTTCTTT.